Shown below are 20 T cell receptor beta chains from a single sample sequenced in a study of graft-versus-host responses after intestinal transplantation. Sequenced by immunoSEQ multiplex PCR; TCRdb stores in-frame clones only, minus some. The sample holds 20,000 to 30,000 clones, approximately 85% seen once. This sample comprised PBMCs, obtained 450 to 490 days after intestinal transplant. The source of these receptors is a human patient who received an intestinal transplant, so some T cells may come from the graft donor.

The chain joins TRBV5-1 to TRBJ1-1; D uncertain. The CDR3 runs to 16 residues. Per the germline V gene, CDR1 is SGHRS and CDR2 is YFSETQ. Trimming took 4 bases from V and 0 from J, leaving 16 bases between them. CDR3 coding DNA: TGCGCCAGCAGCCTTGCCGGTGCAAACTTGAACACTGAAGCTTTCTTT. This sequence encodes CASSLAGANLNTEAFF.

The rearrangement uses TRBV6-6 and TRBJ1-5; possibly TRBD1 for D (5 bases). The V gene lost 4 bases and the J gene lost 9 bases, with 10 bases spanning the gap. Germline-derived CDR1 and CDR2 are MNHNY and SVGAGI (reference sequence). The CDR3 covers 12 residues. The CDR3 reads CASSLSGRPQHF. The CDR3 bases are TGTGCCAGCAGTTTGTCAGGGAGGCCCCAGCATTTT.

The rearrangement joins TRBV28 to TRBJ2-7, with D possibly matching TRBD2 (6 bases). Germline loops: CDR1 MDHEN, CDR2 SYDVKM. Trimming took off 7 bases at V and 5 bases at J, with 18 bases between the two ends. CDR3 length equals 14 residues. The CDR3 DNA is TGTGCCAGCATCCTTCGACTAGAAATGCACGAGCAGTACTTC. The encoded protein is CASILRLEMHEQYF. Variable domain in full (rest from reference TRBV28 and TRBJ2-7): DVKVTQSSRYLVKRTGEKVFLECVQDMDHENMFWYRQDPGLGLRLIYFSYDVKMKEKGDIPEGYSVSREKKERFSLILESASTNQTSMYLCASILRLEMHEQYFGPGTRLTVT.

The chain employs TRBV6-5 and TRBJ1-5; 7 bases are a match to TRBD1. With 5 bases clipped from V and 7 bases from J, the junction kept 11 bases outside the gene matches. This CDR3 has 15 amino acids. Germline V lookup: CDR1 MNHEY, CDR2 SVGAGI. CDR3 sequence: CASSRDSFIPQPQHF. In DNA form, the CDR3 reads TGTGCCAGCAGTCGGGACAGCTTTATCCCCCAGCCCCAGCATTTT.

The rearrangement uses TRBV29-1 and TRBJ2-3; 11 nucleotides line up with TRBD2. The CDR3 totals 15 residues. Germline trimming cut 6 bases from V and 1 base from J; bases unmatched to any gene: 6. Germline CDR1 reads SQVTM; CDR2 reads ANQGSEA. The CDR3, as DNA: TGCAGCGTCAAAGGACTAGCGGGCCGCACAGATACGCAGTATTTT. Translated: CSVKGLAGRTDTQYF.

The chain recombines TRBV6-5 with TRBJ2-3, with a possible D match to TRBD2 (5 bases). V was trimmed by 0 bases and J by 3 bases, leaving 7 bases between them. Germline loops: CDR1 MNHEY, CDR2 SVGAGI. The CDR3 spans 14 residues. CDR3 nucleotide sequence: TGTGCCAGCAGTTACTCGAGAGGGACAGATACGCAGTATTTT. Its protein is CASSYSRGTDTQYF.

The J gene is TRBJ2-2, the V gene TRBV29-1, with D perhaps TRBD1 (5 bases). The ends were cut back, 4 bases at V and 6 bases at J, with 9 bases in the middle. Per germline, CDR1 SQVTM and CDR2 ANQGSEA. The CDR3 has 12 residues. CDR3 amino acids: CSVAQAAGELFF. For the CDR3, the DNA is TGCAGCGTTGCACAGGCGGCCGGGGAGCTGTTTTTT.

The chain uses TRBV7-8 and TRBJ2-7; 8 bases are a match to TRBD1. J gave up 5 bases and V 8 bases, and 11 bases lay outside the gene matches. This CDR3 is 14 amino acids long. The germline V gene has CDR1 SGHVS and CDR2 FQNEAQ. CDR3 DNA sequence: TGTGCCAGCTCCCGGGACAGGAGGGGACACGAGCAGTACTTC. This sequence encodes CASSRDRRGHEQYF.

This sequence joins TRBV9 and TRBJ2-2, with 10 bases matching TRBD2. The V gene's germline CDR1 is SGDLS and CDR2 YYNGEE. V was clipped by 5 bases and J by 3 bases; unmatched bases: 10. The CDR3 runs 17 residues. The CDR3: CASRGGASGSHTGELFF. CDR3 bases: TGTGCCAGCAGGGGAGGAGCTAGCGGGAGTCACACCGGGGAGCTGTTTTTT.

V usage is TRBV25-1 and J usage is TRBJ1-6, with TRBD1 matching 7 bases. Trimming took 6 bases from V and 7 from J; bases not matched to a gene: 3. In germline, CDR1 is MGHDK, CDR2 SYGVNS. The CDR3 spans 13 residues. This CDR3 is CASRQGWNSPLHF. DNA of the CDR3: TGTGCCAGCAGACAGGGGTGGAATTCACCCCTCCACTTT. Complete variable domain (other parts from reference TRBV25-1 and TRBJ1-6): EADIYQTPRYLVIGTGKKITLECSQTMGHDKMYWYQQDPGMELHLIHYSYGVNSTEKGDLSSESTVSRIRTEHFPLTLESARPSHTSQYLCASRQGWNSPLHFGNGTRLTVT.

The J gene is TRBJ1-6, the V gene TRBV7-6; 9 bases agree with TRBD1. The germline V gene has CDR1 SGHVS and CDR2 FNYEAQ. The CDR3 loop spans 16 amino acids. The V and J ends lost 2 bases and 6 bases, in that order; junction bases with no gene match: 5. CDR3 DNA sequence: TGTGCCAGCAGCTTAAGGCCGGGACAGGGTAATTCACCCCTCCACTTT. It specifies CASSLRPGQGNSPLHF.

This sequence joins TRBV7-6 and TRBJ2-7; possibly TRBD1 or TRBD2 for D (5 bases each). Between the trimmed V and J ends, which lost 1 base and 2 bases, there was a span of 9 bases. The germline V gene has CDR1 SGHVS and CDR2 FNYEAQ. The length of the CDR3 is 14 residues. CDR3 in amino acids: CASSLGDGAYEQYF. In DNA, the CDR3 is TGTGCCAGCAGCTTAGGGGACGGAGCCTACGAGCAGTACTTC.

This chain joins TRBV19 and TRBJ1-5, with TRBD1 matching over 7 bases. V dropped 6 bases and J dropped 3; count of bases not matched to a gene: 14. CDR1 is LNHDA and CDR2 is SQIVND in the germline V gene (reference sequence). The CDR3 consists of 17 residues. The CDR3 nucleotides read TGTGCCAGTAGGAGCCAAGAGGGGACAGCGAACAATCAGCCCCAGCATTTT. Translation: CASRSQEGTANNQPQHF. Combining the CDR3 with reference TRBV19 and TRBJ1-5 gives the whole variable domain DGGITQSPKYLFRKEGQNVTLSCEQNLNHDAMYWYRQDPGQGLRLIYYSQIVNDFQKGDIAEGYSVSREKKESFPLTVTSAQKNPTAFYLCASRSQEGTANNQPQHFGDGTRLSIL.

This clone has a single count. The chain recombines TRBV7-2 with TRBJ2-7; possible D gene TRBD1, 6 bases. Trimming left V 0 bases short and J 5 bases short, with 11 bases between. The CDR3 is 14 amino acids. Germline loops: CDR1 SGHTA, CDR2 FQGNSA. CDR3 sequence: CASSLASGANEQYF. The CDR3 nucleotides are TGTGCCAGCAGCTTAGCTTCAGGGGCTAACGAGCAGTACTTC.

CDR3 sequence: CASSGRPAAYNEQFF. The CDR3 nucleotides are TGTGCCAGCAGTGGCCGCCCGGCGGCTTACAATGAGCAGTTCTTC. The chain is built from TRBV6-1 and TRBJ2-1, with no clear D. Germline assignment: CDR1 MNHNS and CDR2 SASEGT. The V end lost 4 bases, the J end lost 4 bases, and 14 bases lay between the germline ends. The CDR3 sequence is 15 residues long.

The chain recombines TRBV5-1 with TRBJ1-3; D call uncertain. Germline CDR1 and CDR2: SGHRS and YFSETQ. V was shortened by 4 bases and J by 3 bases, with 17 bases between the two germline ends. This CDR3 has 16 residues. The CDR3 bases are TGCGCCAGCAGCGTCTCTGACTCCCCTAGTGGAAACACCATATATTTT. Translating it yields CASSVSDSPSGNTIYF.

The J gene is TRBJ1-2, the V gene TRBV5-6; D is uncertain. The V end lost 0 bases, the J end lost 9 bases, and 9 bases lay between the germline ends. Germline values: CDR1 SGHDT, CDR2 YYEEEE. This CDR3 contains 12 residues. The CDR3 DNA reads as TGTGCCAGCAGCTTGGATCCGCTCAGCTACACCTTC. It is translated as CASSLDPLSYTF.

The V gene is TRBV28, the J gene TRBJ2-7; 7 nucleotides agree with TRBD2. With V trimmed by 7 bases and J by 2 bases, 8 bases remained unmatched. CDR1 is MDHEN and CDR2 is SYDVKM in the germline V gene. CDR3 length: 14 amino acids. Here the CDR3 DNA reads TGTGCCAGCAAGGGTAGCGGGCCTACCTACGAGCAGTACTTC. Translating gives CASKGSGPTYEQYF.

The table lists this clone with a count of one. The chain joins TRBV7-3 to TRBJ2-1; 7 bases are a match to TRBD2. CDR3 length: 16 residues. Trimming took 2 bases from V and 0 from J; bases not matched to a gene: 4. Germline assignment: CDR1 SGHTA and CDR2 FQGTGA. DNA of the CDR3: TGTGCCAGCAGCTTACCTAGCGGAAGCTCCTACAATGAGCAGTTCTTC. This encodes CASSLPSGSSYNEQFF.

This clone was recorded a few times. The genes are TRBV19 and TRBJ1-5, with 9 bases lining up with TRBD1. The trim removed 5 bases at V and 4 bases at J, leaving 12 bases unmatched. Germline V gives CDR1 LNHDA, CDR2 SQIVND (reference sequence). The CDR3 extends over 17 amino acids. The DNA for the CDR3 is TGTGCCAGTAGTCTTCACAGGGGGCCGTATCTTAATCAGCCCCAGCATTTT. Residues: CASSLHRGPYLNQPQHF.